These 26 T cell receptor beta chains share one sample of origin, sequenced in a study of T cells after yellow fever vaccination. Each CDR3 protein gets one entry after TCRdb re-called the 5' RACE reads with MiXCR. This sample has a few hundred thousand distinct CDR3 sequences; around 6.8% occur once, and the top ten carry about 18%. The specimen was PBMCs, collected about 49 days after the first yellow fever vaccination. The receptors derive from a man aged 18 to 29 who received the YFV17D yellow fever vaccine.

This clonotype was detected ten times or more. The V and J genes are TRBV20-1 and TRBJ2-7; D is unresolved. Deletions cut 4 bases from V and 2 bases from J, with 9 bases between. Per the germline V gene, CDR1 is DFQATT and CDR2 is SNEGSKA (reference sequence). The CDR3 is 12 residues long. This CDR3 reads CSANDGPYEQYF. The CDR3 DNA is TGCAGTGCTAACGACGGTCCCTACGAGCAGTACTTC.

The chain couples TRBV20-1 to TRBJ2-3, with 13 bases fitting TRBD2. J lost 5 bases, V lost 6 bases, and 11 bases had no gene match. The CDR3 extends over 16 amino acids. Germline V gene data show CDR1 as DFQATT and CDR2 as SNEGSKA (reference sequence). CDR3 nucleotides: TGCAGTGCACCGGGGACTAGCGGGACTAAGAGAGATACGCAGTATTTT. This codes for CSAPGTSGTKRDTQYF.

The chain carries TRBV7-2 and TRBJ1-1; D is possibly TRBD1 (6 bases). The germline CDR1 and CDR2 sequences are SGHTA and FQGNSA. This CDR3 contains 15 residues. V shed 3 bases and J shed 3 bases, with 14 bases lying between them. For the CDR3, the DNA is TGTGCCAGCAGCTTGCGTCAGGGGTCACACACTGAAGCTTTCTTT. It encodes CASSLRQGSHTEAFF. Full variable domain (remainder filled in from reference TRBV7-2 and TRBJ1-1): GAGVSQSPSNKVTEKGKDVELRCDPISGHTALYWYRQSLGQGLEFLIYFQGNSAPDKSGLPSDRFSAERTGGSVSTLTIQRTQQEDSAVYLCASSLRQGSHTEAFFGQGTRLTVV.

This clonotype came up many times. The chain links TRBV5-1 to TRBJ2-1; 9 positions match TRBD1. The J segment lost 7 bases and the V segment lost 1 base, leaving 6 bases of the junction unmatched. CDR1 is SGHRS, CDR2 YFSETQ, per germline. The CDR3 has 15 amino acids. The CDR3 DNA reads TGCGCCAGCAGCTTGTCTGGACAGGGGTTGAATGAGCAGTTCTTC. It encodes CASSLSGQGLNEQFF.

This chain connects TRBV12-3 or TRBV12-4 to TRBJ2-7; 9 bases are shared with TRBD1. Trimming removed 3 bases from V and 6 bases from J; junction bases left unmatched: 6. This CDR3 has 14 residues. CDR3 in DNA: TGTGCCAGCAGTTTCGGGACAGGGATCTCCGAGCAGTACGTC. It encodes CASSFGTGISEQYV.

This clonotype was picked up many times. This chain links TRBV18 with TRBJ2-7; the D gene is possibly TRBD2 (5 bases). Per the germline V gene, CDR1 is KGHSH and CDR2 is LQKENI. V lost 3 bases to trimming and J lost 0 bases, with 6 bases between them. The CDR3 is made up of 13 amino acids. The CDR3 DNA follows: TGTGCCAGCTCACCGAGGGACTCCTACGAGCAGTACGTC. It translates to CASSPRDSYEQYV.

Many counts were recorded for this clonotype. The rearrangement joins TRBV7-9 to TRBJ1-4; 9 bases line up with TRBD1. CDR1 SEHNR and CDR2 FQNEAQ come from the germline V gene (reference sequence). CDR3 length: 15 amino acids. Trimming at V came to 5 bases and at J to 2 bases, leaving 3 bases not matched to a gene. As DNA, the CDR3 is TGTGCCAGCAGCCCCGGGACAGGGACTAATGAAAAACTGTTTTTT. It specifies CASSPGTGTNEKLFF.

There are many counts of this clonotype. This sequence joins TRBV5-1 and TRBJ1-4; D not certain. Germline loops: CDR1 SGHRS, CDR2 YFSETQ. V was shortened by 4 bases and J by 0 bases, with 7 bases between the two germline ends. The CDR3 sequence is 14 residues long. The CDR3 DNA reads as TGCGCCAGCAGCCTAACTACAACTAATGAAAAACTGTTTTTT. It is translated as CASSLTTTNEKLFF.

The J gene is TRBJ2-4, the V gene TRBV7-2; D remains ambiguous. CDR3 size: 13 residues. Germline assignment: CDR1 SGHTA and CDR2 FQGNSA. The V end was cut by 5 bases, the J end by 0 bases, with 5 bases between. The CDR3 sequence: CASSPLAKNIQYF. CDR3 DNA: TGTGCCAGCAGCCCACTAGCCAAAAACATTCAGTACTTC.

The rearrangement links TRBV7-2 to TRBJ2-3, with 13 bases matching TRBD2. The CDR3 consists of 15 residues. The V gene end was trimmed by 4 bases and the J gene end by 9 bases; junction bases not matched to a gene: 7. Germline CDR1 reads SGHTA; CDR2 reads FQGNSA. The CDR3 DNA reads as TGTGCCAGCAGCTCACTAGCGGGGGGGCCAGCAACGCAGTATTTT. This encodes CASSSLAGGPATQYF.

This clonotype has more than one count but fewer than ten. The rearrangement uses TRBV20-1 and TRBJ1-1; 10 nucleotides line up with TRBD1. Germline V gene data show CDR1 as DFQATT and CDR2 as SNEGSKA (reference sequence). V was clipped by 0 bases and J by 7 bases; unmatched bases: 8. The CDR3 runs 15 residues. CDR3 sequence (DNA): TGCAGTGCTAGAGATCTAGGGACAGGGGCTAATGAAGCTTTCTTT. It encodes CSARDLGTGANEAFF.

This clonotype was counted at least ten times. Here the CDR3 reads CASSLPSGGADTGELFF. The CDR3 bases are TGTGCCAGCAGCTTACCTAGCGGGGGGGCCGACACCGGGGAGCTGTTTTTT. This chain links TRBV7-3 with TRBJ2-2, with 12 positions matching TRBD2. Germline V lookup: CDR1 SGHTA, CDR2 FQGTGA. V trimming: 2 bases; J trimming: 3 bases; junction bases outside the gene matches: 4. The CDR3 covers 17 residues.

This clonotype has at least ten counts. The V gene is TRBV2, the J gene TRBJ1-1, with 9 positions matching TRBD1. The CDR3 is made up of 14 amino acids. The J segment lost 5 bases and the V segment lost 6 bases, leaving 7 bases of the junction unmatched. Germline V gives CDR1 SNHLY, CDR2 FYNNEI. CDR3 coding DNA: TGTGCCAGCAGGGCTACAGGGGGCACAACTGAAGCTTTCTTT. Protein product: CASRATGGTTEAFF.

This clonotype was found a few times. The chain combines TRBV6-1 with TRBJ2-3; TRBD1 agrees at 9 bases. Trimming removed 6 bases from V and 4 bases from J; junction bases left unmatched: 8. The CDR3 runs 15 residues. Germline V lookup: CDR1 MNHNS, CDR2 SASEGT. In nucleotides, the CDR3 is TGTGCCAGCAGCAAGGACAGGGGCGGGCCAGATACGCAGTATTTT. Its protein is CASSKDRGGPDTQYF.

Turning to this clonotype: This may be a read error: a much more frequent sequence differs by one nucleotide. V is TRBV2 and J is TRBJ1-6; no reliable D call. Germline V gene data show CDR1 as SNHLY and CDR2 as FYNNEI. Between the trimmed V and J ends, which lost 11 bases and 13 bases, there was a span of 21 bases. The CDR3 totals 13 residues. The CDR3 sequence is CAEGKPPQDPLHF. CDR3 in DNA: TGTGCCGAGGGAAAGCCCCCCCAGGATCCCCTCCACTTT.

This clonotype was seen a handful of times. CDR3 loop: CASSSRRSPLRSYGYTF. DNA of the CDR3: TGCGCCAGCAGCTCAAGACGGAGCCCCCTTCGTAGCTATGGCTACACCTTC. V is TRBV5-1 and J is TRBJ1-2; unclear D gene. CDR1 and CDR2 (germline): SGHRS, YFSETQ. With 3 bases removed from V and 4 bases from J, the gap between germline ends came to 22 bases. The CDR3 sequence is 17 residues long.

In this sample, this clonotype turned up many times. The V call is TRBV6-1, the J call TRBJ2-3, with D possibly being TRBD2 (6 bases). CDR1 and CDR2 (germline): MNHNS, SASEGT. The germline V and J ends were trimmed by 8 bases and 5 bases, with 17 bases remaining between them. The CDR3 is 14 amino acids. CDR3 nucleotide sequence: TGTGCCAGCCGAAACCATCTTAGCGGAGATACGCAGTATTTT. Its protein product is CASRNHLSGDTQYF.

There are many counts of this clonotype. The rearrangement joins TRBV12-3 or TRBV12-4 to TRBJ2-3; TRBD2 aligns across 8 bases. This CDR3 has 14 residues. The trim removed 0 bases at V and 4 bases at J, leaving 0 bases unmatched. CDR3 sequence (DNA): TGTGCCAGCAGTTTAGCCGGGGGGGCAGATACGCAGTATTTT. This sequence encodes CASSLAGGADTQYF.

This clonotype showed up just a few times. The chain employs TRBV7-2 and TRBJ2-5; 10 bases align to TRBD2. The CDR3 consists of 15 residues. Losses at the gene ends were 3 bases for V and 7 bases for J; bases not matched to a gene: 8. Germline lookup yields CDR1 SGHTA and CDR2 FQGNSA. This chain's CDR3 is CASSFTSGAKGTQYF. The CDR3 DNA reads TGTGCCAGCAGCTTTACTAGCGGGGCAAAGGGGACCCAGTACTTC.

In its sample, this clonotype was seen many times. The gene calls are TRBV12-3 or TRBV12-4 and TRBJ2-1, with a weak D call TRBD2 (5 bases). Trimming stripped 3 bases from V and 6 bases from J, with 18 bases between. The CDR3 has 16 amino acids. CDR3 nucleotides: TGTGCCAGCAGTTTTTATTCGGGGTCGAAACGCAATGAGCAGTTCTTC. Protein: CASSFYSGSKRNEQFF.

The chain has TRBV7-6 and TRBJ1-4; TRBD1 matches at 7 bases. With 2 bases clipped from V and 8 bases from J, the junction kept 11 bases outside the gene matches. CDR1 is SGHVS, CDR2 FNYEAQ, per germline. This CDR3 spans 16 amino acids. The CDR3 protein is CASSLWAGQGGEKLFF. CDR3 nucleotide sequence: TGTGCCAGCAGCTTATGGGCAGGCCAGGGGGGAGAAAAACTGTTTTTT.

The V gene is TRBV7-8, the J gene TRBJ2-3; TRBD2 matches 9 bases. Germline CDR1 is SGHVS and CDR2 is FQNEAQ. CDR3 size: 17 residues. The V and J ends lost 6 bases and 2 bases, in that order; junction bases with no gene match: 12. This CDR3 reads CASSFDRAGGLTDTQYF. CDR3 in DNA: TGTGCCAGCAGTTTCGACCGGGCGGGGGGGCTCACAGATACGCAGTATTTT.

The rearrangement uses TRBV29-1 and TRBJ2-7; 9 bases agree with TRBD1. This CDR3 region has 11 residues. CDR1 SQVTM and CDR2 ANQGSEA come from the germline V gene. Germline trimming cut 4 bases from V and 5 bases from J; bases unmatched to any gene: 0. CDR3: CSVGTGDEQYV. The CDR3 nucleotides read TGCAGCGTTGGGACAGGGGACGAGCAGTACGTC.

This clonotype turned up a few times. CDR3 DNA sequence: TGTGCCATCAGTGAGTCGGGAGGACTTGGCTATGGCTACACCTTC. It yields the protein CAISESGGLGYGYTF. The rearrangement uses TRBV10-3 and TRBJ1-2, with no clear D. This CDR3 is built from 15 residues. Germline CDR1 is ENHRY and CDR2 is SYGVKD. V was clipped by 0 bases and J by 4 bases, with 12 bases between them.

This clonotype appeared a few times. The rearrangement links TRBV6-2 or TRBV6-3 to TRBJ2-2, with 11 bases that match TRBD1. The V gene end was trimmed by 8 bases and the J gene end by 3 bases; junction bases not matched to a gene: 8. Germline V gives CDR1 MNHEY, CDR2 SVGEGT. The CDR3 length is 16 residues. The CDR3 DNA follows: TGTGCCAGCCGGAACCCGGGACAGGGGGACACCGGGGAGCTGTTTTTT. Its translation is CASRNPGQGDTGELFF.

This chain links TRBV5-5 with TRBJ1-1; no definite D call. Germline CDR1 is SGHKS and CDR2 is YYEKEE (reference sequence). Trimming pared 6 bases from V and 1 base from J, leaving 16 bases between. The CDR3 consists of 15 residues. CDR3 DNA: TGTGCCAGCACCCCCCCCCTAGGAACGAACACTGAAGCTTTCTTT. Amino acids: CASTPPLGTNTEAFF.